Shown below are 6 T cell receptor beta chains from a single sample sequenced in a study of OX40 agonist ivuxolimab in advanced cancers. The table came from immunoSEQ multiplex PCR; TCRdb's copy has only in-frame clones and leaves some out. This sample has around 100,000 clones, with 75% to 95% found just once. The sample here was CD4+ or CD8+ T cells sorted from blood, taken in a trial of the OX40 agonist ivuxolimab. These TCRs come from an adult with an advanced solid tumor such as melanoma, head and neck, liver or kidney cancer.

This chain joins TRBV9 and TRBJ2-2; no reliable D call. Germline CDR1 is SGDLS and CDR2 is YYNGEE. Between the trimmed V and J ends, which lost 0 bases and 7 bases, there was a span of 10 bases. CDR3 length: 14 amino acids. The CDR3, as DNA: TGTGCCAGCAGCGTAGAAGTATTCGGCGGGGAGCTGTTTTTT. This sequence encodes CASSVEVFGGELFF.

The rearrangement links TRBV7-2 to TRBJ2-3, with no clear D. Trimming stripped 1 base from V and 2 bases from J, with 4 bases between. Germline CDR1 SGHTA, CDR2 FQGNSA. The CDR3 is made up of 13 amino acids. CDR3 region: CASSLEYTDTQYF. CDR3 nucleotides: TGTGCCAGCAGCTTAGAGTACACAGATACGCAGTATTTT.

This chain joins TRBV5-5 and TRBJ1-1; maybe TRBD1 (5 bases). CDR1 and CDR2 (germline): SGHKS, YYEKEE (reference sequence). The CDR3 has 16 residues. V was clipped by 3 bases and J by 0 bases, with 15 bases between them. Here the CDR3 DNA reads TGTGCCAGCAGCTACTCCTTTGGGACCGTGAACACTGAAGCTTTCTTT. Translating gives CASSYSFGTVNTEAFF.

This chain joins TRBV6-5 and TRBJ1-2; D unclear. In germline, CDR1 is MNHEY, CDR2 SVGAGI. The CDR3 runs 13 residues. The V and J ends lost 8 bases and 7 bases respectively, with 17 bases between them. The CDR3 DNA reads TGTGCCAGCGCCCCGAATGCTTTTGGTGGCTACACCTTC. Protein: CASAPNAFGGYTF.

The CDR3: CASSERTGTGYEQYF. The DNA of the CDR3 is TGTGCCAGCAGTGAAAGAACCGGGACAGGCTACGAGCAGTACTTC. This sequence joins TRBV2 and TRBJ2-7; 8 nucleotides line up with TRBD1. The length of the CDR3 is 15 residues. The J segment lost 3 bases and the V segment lost 2 bases, leaving 6 bases of the junction unmatched. Germline V gene sequence: CDR1 SNHLY, CDR2 FYNNEI.

The CDR3 loop reads CASSYRWDRRDNEQFF. Here the CDR3 DNA reads TGTGCCAGCAGCTATAGGTGGGACAGGAGGGACAATGAGCAGTTCTTC. The chain combines TRBV5-4 with TRBJ2-1, with 8 bases fitting TRBD1. Germline V CDR1 and CDR2: SGHNT, YYREEE (reference sequence). This CDR3 has 16 amino acids. V shed 3 bases and J 5 bases; nucleotides not matched to a gene: 10.